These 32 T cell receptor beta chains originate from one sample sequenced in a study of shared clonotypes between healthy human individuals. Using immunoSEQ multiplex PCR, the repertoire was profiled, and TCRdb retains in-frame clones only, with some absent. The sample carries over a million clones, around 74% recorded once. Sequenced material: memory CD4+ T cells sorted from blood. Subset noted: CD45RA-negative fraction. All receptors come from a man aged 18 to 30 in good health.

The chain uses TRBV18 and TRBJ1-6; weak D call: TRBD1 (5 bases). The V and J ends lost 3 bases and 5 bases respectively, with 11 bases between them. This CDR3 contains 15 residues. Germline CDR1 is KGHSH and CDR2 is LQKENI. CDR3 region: CASSPRGEHNSPLHF. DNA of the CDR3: TGTGCCAGCTCACCCCGGGGGGAGCATAATTCACCCCTCCACTTT.

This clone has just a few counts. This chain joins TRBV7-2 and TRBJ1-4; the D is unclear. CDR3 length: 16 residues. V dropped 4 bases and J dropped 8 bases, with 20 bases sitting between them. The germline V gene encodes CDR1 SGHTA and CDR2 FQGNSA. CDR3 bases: TGTGCCAGCAGCTACCCTAAACCGGGGTATGGGGAAAAACTGTTTTTT. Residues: CASSYPKPGYGEKLFF.

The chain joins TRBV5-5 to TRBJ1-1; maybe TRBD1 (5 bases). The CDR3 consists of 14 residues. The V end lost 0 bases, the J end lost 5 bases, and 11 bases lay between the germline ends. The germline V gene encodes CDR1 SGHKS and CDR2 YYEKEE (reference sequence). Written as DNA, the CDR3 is TGTGCCAGCAGCTTGGAGTCGGGACGGACTGAAGCTTTCTTT. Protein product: CASSLESGRTEAFF.

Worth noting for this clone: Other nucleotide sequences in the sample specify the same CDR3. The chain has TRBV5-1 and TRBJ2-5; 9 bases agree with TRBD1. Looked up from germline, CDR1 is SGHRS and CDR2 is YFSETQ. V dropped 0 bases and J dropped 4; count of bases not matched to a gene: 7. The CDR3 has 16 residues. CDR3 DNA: TGCGCCAGCAGCTTGGAAGGACAGGGGCGAGGAGAGACCCAGTACTTC. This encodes CASSLEGQGRGETQYF. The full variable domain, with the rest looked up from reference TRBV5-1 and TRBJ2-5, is KAGVTQTPRYLIKTRGQQVTLSCSPISGHRSVSWYQQTPGQGLQFLFEYFSETQRNKGNFPGRFSGRQFSNSRSEMNVSTLELGDSALYLCASSLEGQGRGETQYFGPGTRLLVL.

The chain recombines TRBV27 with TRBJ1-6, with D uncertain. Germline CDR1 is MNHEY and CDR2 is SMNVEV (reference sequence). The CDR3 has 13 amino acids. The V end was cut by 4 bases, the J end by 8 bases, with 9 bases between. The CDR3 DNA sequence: TGTGCCAGCAGTTACTCGATACATTCACCCCTCCACTTT. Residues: CASSYSIHSPLHF.

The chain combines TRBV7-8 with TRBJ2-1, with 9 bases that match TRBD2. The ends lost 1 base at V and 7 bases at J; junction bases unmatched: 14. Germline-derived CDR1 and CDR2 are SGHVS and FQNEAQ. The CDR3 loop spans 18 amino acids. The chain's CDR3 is CASSLGGGTSWSGNEQFF. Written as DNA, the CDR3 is TGTGCCAGCAGCTTAGGAGGCGGGACTAGCTGGTCGGGGAATGAGCAGTTCTTC.

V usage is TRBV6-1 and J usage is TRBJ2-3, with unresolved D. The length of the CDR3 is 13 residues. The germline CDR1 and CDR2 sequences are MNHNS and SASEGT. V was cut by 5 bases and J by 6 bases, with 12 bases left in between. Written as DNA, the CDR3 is TGTGCCAGCAGTCTCCCTCCGTGGGATACGCAGTATTTT. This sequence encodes CASSLPPWDTQYF.

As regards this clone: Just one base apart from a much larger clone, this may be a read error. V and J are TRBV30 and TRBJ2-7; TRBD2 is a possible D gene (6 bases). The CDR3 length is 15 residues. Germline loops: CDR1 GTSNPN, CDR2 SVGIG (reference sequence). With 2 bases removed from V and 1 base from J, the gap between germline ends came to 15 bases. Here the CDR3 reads CAWSSPSGLSYEQYF. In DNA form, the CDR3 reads TGTGCCTGGAGTAGCCCCTCGGGACTTTCCTACGAGCAGTACTTC.

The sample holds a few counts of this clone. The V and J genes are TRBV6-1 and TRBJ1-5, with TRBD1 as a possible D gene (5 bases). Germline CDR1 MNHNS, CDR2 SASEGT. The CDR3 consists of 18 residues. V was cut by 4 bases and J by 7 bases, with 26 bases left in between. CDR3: CASSGERSSYRTLQPQHF. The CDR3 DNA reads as TGTGCCAGCAGTGGAGAACGTTCCTCCTACAGGACCCTCCAGCCCCAGCATTTT.

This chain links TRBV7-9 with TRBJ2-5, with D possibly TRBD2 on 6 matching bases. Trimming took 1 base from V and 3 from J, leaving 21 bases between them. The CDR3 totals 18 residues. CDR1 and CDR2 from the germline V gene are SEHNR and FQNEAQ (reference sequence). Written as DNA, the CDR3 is TGTGCCAGCAGCTTAGGTAGGGTCCCCGGGACTCCGAAAGAGACCCAGTACTTC. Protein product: CASSLGRVPGTPKETQYF. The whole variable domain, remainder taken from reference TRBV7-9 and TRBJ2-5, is DTGVSQNPRHKITKRGQNVTFRCDPISEHNRLYWYRQTLGQGPEFLTYFQNEAQLEKSRLLSDRFSAERPKGSFSTLEIQRTEQGDSAMYLCASSLGRVPGTPKETQYFGPGTRLLVL.

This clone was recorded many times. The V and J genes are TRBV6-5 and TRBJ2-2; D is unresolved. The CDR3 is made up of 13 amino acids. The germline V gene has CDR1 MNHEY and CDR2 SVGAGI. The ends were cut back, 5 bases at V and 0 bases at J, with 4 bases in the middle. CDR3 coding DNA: TGTGCCAGCAGTCACCCGAACACCGGGGAGCTGTTTTTT. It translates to CASSHPNTGELFF.

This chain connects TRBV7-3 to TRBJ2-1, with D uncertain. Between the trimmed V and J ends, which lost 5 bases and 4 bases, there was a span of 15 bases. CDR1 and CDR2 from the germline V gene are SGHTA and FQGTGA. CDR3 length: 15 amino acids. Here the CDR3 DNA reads TGTGCCAGCAGCAACAACCCAACCTATTACAATGAGCAGTTCTTC. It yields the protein CASSNNPTYYNEQFF.

CDR3 residues: CASSVAQAGGNEQFF. CDR3 in DNA: TGTGCCAGCAGCGTAGCTCAAGCGGGGGGCAATGAGCAGTTCTTC. The chain has TRBV9 and TRBJ2-1; 9 bases align to TRBD2. Trimming cost V 0 bases and J 6 bases; bases outside gene matches: 4. The CDR3 has 15 residues. Germline V lookup: CDR1 SGDLS, CDR2 YYNGEE.

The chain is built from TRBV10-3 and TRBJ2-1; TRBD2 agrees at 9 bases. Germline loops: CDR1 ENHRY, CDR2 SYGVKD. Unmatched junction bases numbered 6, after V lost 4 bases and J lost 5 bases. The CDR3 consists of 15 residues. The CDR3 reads CAISGALAGNNEQFF. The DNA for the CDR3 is TGTGCCATCAGTGGGGCCCTAGCGGGGAACAATGAGCAGTTCTTC.

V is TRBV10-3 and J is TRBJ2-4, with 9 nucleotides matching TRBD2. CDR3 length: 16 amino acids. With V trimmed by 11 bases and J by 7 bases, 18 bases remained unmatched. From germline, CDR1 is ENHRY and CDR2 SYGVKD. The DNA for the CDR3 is TGTGCCGCCGGGGGGAAGGCGGGAGGGCCAACTAACATTCAGTACTTC. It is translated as CAAGGKAGGPTNIQYF.

CDR3 bases: TGTGCTAGTGGTTTGATCCTAGCGGGAGGTTCCCTAACCTACGAGCAGTACTTC. Protein sequence: CASGLILAGGSLTYEQYF. J is TRBJ2-7 and V is TRBV12-5; 11 positions match TRBD2. Trimming removed 2 bases from V and 2 bases from J; junction bases left unmatched: 11. The CDR3 runs to 18 residues. Germline V CDR1 and CDR2: LGHNT, FRNRAP.

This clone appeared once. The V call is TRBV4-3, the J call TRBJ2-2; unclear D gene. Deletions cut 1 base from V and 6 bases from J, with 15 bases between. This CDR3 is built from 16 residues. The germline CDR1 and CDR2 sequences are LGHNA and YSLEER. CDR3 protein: CASSQGYFFGPGELFF. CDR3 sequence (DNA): TGCGCCAGCAGCCAAGGTTATTTCTTTGGCCCCGGGGAGCTGTTTTTT.

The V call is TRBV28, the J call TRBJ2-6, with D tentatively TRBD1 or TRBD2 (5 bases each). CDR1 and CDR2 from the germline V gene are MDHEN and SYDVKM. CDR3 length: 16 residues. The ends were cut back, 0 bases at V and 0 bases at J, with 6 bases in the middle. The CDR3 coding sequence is TGTGCCAGCAGTTTATGGGGGGACTCTGGGGCCAACGTCCTGACTTTC. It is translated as CASSLWGDSGANVLTF.

CDR3 amino acids: CASRGIQGNTIYF. In DNA, the CDR3 is TGTGCCAGCCGGGGAATCCAAGGAAACACCATATATTTT. The chain is built from TRBV18 and TRBJ1-3, with no clear D. CDR3 length: 13 residues. V dropped 8 bases and J dropped 4 bases, with 12 bases sitting between them. CDR1 is KGHSH, CDR2 LQKENI, per germline. The full variable domain, with the rest looked up from reference TRBV18 and TRBJ1-3, is NAGVMQNPRHLVRRRGQEARLRCSPMKGHSHVYWYRQLPEEGLKFMVYLQKENIIDESGMPKERFSAEFPKEGPSILRIQQVVRGDSAAYFCASRGIQGNTIYFGEGSWLTVV.

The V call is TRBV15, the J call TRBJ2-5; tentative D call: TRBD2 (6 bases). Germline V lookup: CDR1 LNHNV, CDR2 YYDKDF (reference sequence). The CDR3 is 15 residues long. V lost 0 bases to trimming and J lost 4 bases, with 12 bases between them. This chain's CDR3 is CATSRDPVGGETQYF. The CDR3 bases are TGTGCCACCAGCAGAGATCCGGTCGGGGGAGAGACCCAGTACTTC. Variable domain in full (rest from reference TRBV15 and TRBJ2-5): DAMVIQNPRYQVTQFGKPVTLSCSQTLNHNVMYWYQQKSSQAPKLLFHYYDKDFNNEADTPDNFQSRRPNTSFCFLDIRSPGLGDTAMYLCATSRDPVGGETQYFGPGTRLLVL.

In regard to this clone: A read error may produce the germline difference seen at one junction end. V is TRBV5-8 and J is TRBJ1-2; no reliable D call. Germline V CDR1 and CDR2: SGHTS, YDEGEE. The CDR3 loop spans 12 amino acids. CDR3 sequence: CASSLAAPARAF. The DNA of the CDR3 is TGTGCCAGCAGCTTGGCGGCCCCAGCGAGGGCCTTC.

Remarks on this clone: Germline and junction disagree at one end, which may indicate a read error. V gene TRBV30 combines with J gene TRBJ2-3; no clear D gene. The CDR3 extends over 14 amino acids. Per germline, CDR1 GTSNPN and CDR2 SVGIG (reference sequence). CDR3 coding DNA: TGTGCCTGGAGTGGAGTTGCCTCCACAAATACGCAGTATTTT. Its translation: CAWSGVASTNTQYF. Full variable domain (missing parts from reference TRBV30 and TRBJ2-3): SQTIHQWPATLVQPVGSPLSLECTVEGTSNPNLYWYRQAAGRGLQLLFYSVGIGQISSEVPQNLSASRPQDRQFILSSKKLLLSDSGFYLCAWSGVASTNTQYFGPGTRLTVL.

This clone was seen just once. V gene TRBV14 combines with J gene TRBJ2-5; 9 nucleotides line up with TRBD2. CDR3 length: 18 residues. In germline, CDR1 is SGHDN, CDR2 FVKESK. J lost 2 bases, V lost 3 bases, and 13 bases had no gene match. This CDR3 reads CASSQVKTGTSRQETQYF. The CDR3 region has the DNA TGTGCCAGCAGCCAGGTCAAGACCGGGACTAGCAGACAAGAGACCCAGTACTTC.

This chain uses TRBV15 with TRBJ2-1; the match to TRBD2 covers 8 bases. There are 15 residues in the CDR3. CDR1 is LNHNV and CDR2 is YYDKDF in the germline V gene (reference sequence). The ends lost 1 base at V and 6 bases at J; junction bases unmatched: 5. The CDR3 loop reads CATSRVVAGRNEQFF. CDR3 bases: TGTGCCACCAGCAGAGTGGTAGCGGGACGCAATGAGCAGTTCTTC.

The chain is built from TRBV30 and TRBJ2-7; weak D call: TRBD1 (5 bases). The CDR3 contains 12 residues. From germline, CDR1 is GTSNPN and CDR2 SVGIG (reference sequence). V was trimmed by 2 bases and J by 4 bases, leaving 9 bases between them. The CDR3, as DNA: TGTGCCTGGAGTCCTCAGGGATACGAGCAGTACTTC. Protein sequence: CAWSPQGYEQYF.

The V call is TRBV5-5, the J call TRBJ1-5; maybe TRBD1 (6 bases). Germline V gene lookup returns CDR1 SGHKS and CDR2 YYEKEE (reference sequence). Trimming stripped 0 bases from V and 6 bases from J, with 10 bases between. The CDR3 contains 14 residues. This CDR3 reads CASSLEGGTQPQHF. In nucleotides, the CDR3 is TGTGCCAGCAGCTTGGAAGGGGGGACTCAGCCCCAGCATTTT.

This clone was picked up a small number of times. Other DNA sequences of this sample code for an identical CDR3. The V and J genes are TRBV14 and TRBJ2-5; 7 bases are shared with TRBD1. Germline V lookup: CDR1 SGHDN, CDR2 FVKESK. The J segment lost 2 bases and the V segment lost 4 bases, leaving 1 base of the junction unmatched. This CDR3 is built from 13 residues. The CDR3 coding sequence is TGTGCCAGCAGCCGGGGACAGCAAGAGACCCAGTACTTC. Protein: CASSRGQQETQYF. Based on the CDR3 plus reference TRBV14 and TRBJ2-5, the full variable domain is EAGVTQFPSHSVIEKGQTVTLRCDPISGHDNLYWYRRVMGKEIKFLLHFVKESKQDESGMPNNRFLAERTGGTYSTLKVQPAELEDSGVYFCASSRGQQETQYFGPGTRLLVL.

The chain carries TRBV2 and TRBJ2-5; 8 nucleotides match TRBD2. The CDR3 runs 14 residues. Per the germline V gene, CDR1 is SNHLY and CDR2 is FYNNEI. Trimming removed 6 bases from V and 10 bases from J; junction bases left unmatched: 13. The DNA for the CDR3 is TGTGCCAGCAGCCCGGGGGTGGCCGGGGGGGGCCAGTACTTC. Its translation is CASSPGVAGGGQYF.

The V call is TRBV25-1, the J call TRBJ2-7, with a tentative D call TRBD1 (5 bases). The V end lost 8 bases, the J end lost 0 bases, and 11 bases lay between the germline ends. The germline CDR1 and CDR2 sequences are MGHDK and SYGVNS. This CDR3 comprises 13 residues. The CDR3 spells CASSPGNSYEQYF. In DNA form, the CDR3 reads TGTGCCAGCTCCCCAGGGAACTCCTACGAGCAGTACTTC.

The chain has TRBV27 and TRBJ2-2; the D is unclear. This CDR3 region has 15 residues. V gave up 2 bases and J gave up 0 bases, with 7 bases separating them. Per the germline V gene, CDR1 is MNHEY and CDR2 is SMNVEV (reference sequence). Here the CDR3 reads CASSLGVANTGELFF. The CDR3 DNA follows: TGTGCCAGCAGTTTAGGGGTAGCGAACACCGGGGAGCTGTTTTTT.

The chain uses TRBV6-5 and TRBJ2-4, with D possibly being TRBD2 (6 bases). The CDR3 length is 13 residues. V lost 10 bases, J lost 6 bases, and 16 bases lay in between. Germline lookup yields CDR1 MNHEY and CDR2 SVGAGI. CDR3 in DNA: TGTGCCACATTAAGGCCGGGAGCAAACATTCAGTACTTC. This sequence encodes CATLRPGANIQYF.

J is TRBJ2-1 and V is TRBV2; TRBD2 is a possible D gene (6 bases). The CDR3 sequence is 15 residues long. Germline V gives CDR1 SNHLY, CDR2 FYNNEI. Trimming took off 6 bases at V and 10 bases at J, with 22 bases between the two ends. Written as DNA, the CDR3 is TGTGCCAGCAGAAGAACGGGACTGCTAGCCGGGGAGCAGTTCTTC. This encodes CASRRTGLLAGEQFF.